This TCR beta chain is drawn from a study of beta chain features in type 1 diabetes. Findings and caveats of the study: PCR might favor shorter templates, but any such skew would affect patients and controls equally. Type 1 diabetes patients had moderately but significantly shorter TCRB CDR3s in all four CD4+ subsets.

The investigators reverse transcribed all of the isolated RNA, so they sequenced expressed TCRB transcripts. About 3.7 million reads on average were seen across naive, central memory and regulatory T cell samples. Generated by immunoSEQ multiplex PCR, the TCRdb table keeps only in-frame clones and is missing some. Of approximately 730,000 clones in the sample, roughly 13% were seen once. The V and J ends lost 10 bases and 10 bases, in that order; junction bases with no gene match: 13. This CDR3 is built from 14 residues. The germline V gene encodes CDR1 SNHLY and CDR2 FYNNEI. This clone has only a few counts. Its specificity is not known.

The sample was naive CD4+ T cells from blood. The receptor comes from a man younger than 30 with type 1 diabetes. The chain is built from TRBV2 and TRBJ2-3; 11 bases fit TRBD2. CDR3 sequence (DNA): TGTGCCACGGGACTAGCGGCCTTCACTGGTTCGCAGTATTTT. This sequence encodes CATGLAAFTGSQYF.